This T cell receptor beta chain was recorded in a study of blood T cells in healthy people across ages. Study-wide results and limits: Higher diversity and more naive CD4+ cells were features of long-lived donors, compared to aged donors. Roughly linearly, TCR beta diversity per million T cells fell as age increased.

The germline V gene encodes CDR1 DFQATT and CDR2 SNEGSKA (reference sequence). V shed 6 bases and J shed 5 bases, with 22 bases lying between them. The CDR3 loop spans 15 amino acids. Next came a second PCR, run for roughly 6 to 11 cycles, which used a sample-barcoded 5' primer along with a J-beta primer mix. TCRdb itself ran the 5' RACE reads through MiXCR, one entry per CDR3 protein. The sample records 380,000 or so distinct CDR3 sequences, over 45% being singletons. The amount of total RNA extracted per sample was at least 5 micrograms. About this clonotype: Its target is unknown.

The chain carries TRBV20-1 and TRBJ1-2; the D gene is possibly TRBD1 (5 bases). The TCR comes from a man in his sixties in good health. Sequencing was carried out using blood. The CDR3, as DNA: TGCAGTGCCCACGAGCGGGGGTTAGGGAAATATGGCTACACCTTC. Amino acid sequence: CSAHERGLGKYGYTF.